Here is one T cell receptor beta chain with its context. Its matching antigen is unknown. This entry comes from a study of T cell responses to AZD1222 COVID-19 vaccine. General observations from the study: The donor cohort was predominantly white British with a female majority, and clonal diversity may have been underestimated. Repertoires were obtained solely post-peak T cell response. Spike was spanned by vaccine-associated CD4 TCRs, with dominance at 160-218 and 743-854.

Measured with immunoSEQ multiplex PCR; TCRdb has only the in-frame clones, and not every one. The table includes 140,000 to 150,000 clones, approximately 94% detected once. Germline CDR1 is SGHAT and CDR2 is FQDESV (reference sequence). This CDR3 comprises 14 residues. Trimming removed 6 bases from V and 6 bases from J; junction bases left unmatched: 11. Material: peripheral blood, obtained on day 0 of AZD1222 vaccination. The source is an adult in good health. This chain links TRBV11-1 with TRBJ2-7; 7 positions agree with TRBD1. CDR3 loop: CASSLTGRAREQYF. The CDR3 nucleotides are TGTGCCAGCAGTTTGACAGGGAGAGCGCGCGAGCAGTACTTC. Together with reference TRBV11-1 and TRBJ2-7, the CDR3 gives the full variable domain: EAEVAQSPRYKITEKSQAVAFWCDPISGHATLYWYRQILGQGPELLVQFQDESVVDDSQLPKDRFSAERLKGVDSTLKIQPAELGDSAMYLCASSLTGRAREQYFGPGTRLTVT.